This T cell receptor beta chain was sequenced for a study of cytomegalovirus exposure and HLA in healthy donors. Study results and limitations: Several of the most significant clusters were apparently associated with common viral pathogens in a later analysis. Reported findings show TCR beta sequences accurately forecast HLA-A and HLA-B alleles in most subjects. Immune exposure was documented only through CMV serostatus.

With regard to this clone: Its matching antigen is unknown.

The CDR3 runs 18 residues. V lost 5 bases to trimming and J lost 0 bases; unmatched junction nucleotides: 13. CDR1 and CDR2 (germline): SGHNT, YENEEA. Researchers ran the PCR with 60 Vbeta and 13 Jbeta primers. Repertoires were generated with immunoSEQ multiplex PCR, while TCRdb's copy carries only in-frame clones and drops some. The data contain 150,000 or so clones, roughly 77% of them singletons. The origin of this receptor is a male donor in good health and CMV-seronegative. Sequencing was carried out using PBMCs. V usage is TRBV11-3 and J usage is TRBJ2-5; 9 nucleotides align to TRBD2. The CDR3 region is CASSPGLAPVRNQETQYF. CDR3 sequence (DNA): TGTGCCAGCAGCCCAGGACTAGCGCCCGTACGAAACCAAGAGACCCAGTACTTC.